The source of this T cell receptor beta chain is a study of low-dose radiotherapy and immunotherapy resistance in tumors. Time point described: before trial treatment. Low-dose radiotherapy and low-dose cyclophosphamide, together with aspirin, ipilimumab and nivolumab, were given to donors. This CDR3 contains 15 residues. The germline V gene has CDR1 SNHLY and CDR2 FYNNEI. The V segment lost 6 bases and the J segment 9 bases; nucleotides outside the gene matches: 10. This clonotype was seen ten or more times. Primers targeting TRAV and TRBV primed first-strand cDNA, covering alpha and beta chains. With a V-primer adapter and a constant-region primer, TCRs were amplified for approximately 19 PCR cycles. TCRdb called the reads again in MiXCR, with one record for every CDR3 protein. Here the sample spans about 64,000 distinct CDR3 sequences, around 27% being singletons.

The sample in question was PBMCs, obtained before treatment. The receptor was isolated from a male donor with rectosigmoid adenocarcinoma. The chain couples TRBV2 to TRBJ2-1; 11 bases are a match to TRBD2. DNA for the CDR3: TGTGCCAGCAGGGCTAATAGCGGGAGGGCTAGTGAGCAGTTCTTC. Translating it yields CASRANSGRASEQFF.